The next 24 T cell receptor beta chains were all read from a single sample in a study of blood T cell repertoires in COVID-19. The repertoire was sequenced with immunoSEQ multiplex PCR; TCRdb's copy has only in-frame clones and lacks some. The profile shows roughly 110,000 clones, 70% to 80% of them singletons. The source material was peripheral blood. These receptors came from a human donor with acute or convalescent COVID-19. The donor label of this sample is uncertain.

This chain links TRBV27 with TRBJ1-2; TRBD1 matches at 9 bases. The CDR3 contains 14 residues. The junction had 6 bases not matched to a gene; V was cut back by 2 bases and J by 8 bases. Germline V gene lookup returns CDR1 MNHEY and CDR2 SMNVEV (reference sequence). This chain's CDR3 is CASSLRGTGKGYTF. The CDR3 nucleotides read TGTGCCAGCAGTTTAAGGGGGACAGGGAAAGGCTACACCTTC.

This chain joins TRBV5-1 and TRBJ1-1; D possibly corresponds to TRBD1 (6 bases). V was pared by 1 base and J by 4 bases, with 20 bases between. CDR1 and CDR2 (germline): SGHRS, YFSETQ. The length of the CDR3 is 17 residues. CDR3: CASSLNFIGTKLTEAFF. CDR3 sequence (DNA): TGCGCCAGCAGCTTGAATTTTATTGGGACAAAGCTCACTGAAGCTTTCTTT.

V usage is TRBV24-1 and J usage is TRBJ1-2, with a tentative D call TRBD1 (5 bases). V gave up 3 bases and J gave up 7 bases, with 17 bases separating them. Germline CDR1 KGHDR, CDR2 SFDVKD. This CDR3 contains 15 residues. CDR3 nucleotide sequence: TGTGCCACCAGTGATCCGGGACTCTCTTGGGGTGGCTACACCTTC. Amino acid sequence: CATSDPGLSWGGYTF.

CDR3 bases: TGTGCCAGCTCACCTGCTTCGGGACTAGGAGAGACCCAGTACTTC. Its translation: CASSPASGLGETQYF. The chain is built from TRBV18 and TRBJ2-5; 8 bases align to TRBD2. The CDR3 extends over 15 amino acids. V shed 3 bases and J 4 bases; nucleotides not matched to a gene: 7. Germline V gives CDR1 KGHSH, CDR2 LQKENI.

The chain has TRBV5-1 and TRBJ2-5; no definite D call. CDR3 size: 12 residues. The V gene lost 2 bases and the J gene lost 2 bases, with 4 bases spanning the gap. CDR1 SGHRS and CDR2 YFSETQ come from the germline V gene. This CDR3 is CASSLSQETQYF. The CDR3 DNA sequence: TGCGCCAGCAGCTTATCTCAAGAGACCCAGTACTTC.

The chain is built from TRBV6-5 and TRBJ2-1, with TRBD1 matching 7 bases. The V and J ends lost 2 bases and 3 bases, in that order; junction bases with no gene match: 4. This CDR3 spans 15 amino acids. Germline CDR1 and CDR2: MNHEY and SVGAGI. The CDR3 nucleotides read TGTGCCAGCAGTTACCTCGGGACAGTCTACAATGAGCAGTTCTTC. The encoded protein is CASSYLGTVYNEQFF.

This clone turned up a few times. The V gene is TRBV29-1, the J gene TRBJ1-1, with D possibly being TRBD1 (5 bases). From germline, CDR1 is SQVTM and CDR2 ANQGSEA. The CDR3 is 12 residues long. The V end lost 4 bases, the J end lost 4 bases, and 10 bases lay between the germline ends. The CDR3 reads CSVARGGTEAFF. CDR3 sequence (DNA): TGCAGCGTTGCCCGGGGGGGCACTGAAGCTTTCTTT.

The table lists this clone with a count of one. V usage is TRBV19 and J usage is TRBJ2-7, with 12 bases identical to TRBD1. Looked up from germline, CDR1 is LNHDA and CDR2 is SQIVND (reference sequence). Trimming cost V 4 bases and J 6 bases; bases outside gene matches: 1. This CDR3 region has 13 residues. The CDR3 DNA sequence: TGTGCCAGTAGTAGGGACAGGGGGCGCGAGCAGTACTTC. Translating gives CASSRDRGREQYF.

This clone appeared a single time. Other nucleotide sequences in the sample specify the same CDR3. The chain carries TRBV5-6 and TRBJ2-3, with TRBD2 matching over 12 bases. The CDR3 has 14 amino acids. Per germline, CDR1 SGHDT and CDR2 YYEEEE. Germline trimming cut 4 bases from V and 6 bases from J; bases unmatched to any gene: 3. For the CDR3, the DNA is TGTGCCAGCAGCGGCACTAGCGGGGGGGATACGCAGTATTTT. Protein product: CASSGTSGGDTQYF.

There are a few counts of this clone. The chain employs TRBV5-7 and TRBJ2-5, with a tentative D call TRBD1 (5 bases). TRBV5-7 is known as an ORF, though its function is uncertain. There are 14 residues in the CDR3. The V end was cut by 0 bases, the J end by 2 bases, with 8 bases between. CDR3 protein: CASSLAAGQETQYF. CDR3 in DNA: TGTGCCAGCAGCTTGGCGGCAGGGCAAGAGACCCAGTACTTC.

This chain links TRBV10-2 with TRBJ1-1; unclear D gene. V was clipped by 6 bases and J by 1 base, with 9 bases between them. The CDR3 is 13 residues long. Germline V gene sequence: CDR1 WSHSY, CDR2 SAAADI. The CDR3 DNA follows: TGCGCCAGCAGGAGGGTTACGAACACTGAAGCTTTCTTT. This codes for CASRRVTNTEAFF.

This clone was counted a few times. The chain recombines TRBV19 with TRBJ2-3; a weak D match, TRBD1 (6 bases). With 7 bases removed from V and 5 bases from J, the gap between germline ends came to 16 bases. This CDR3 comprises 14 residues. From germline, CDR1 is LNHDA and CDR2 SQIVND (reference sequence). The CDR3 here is CASNARQVGDTQYF. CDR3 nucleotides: TGTGCCAGTAACGCTAGACAGGTTGGAGATACGCAGTATTTT.

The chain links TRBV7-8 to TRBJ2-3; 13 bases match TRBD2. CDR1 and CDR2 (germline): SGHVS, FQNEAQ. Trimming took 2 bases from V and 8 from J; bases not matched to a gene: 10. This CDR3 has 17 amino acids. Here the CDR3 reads CASSLRSPGLAGRTQYF. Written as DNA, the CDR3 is TGTGCCAGCAGCTTAAGGTCGCCGGGACTAGCGGGGCGTACGCAGTATTTT.

The CDR3 bases are TGCAGCGTTGACGGACAGGTTAAGAACTATGGCTACACCTTC. As protein: CSVDGQVKNYGYTF. This rearrangement joins TRBV29-1 to TRBJ1-2, with 7 bases matching TRBD1. The CDR3 contains 14 residues. Germline assignment: CDR1 SQVTM and CDR2 ANQGSEA. V was clipped by 3 bases and J by 2 bases; unmatched bases: 6.

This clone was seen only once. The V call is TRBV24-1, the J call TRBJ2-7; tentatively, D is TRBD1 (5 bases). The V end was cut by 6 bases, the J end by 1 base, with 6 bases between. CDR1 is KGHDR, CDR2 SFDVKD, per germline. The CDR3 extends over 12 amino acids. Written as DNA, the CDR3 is TGTGCCACCAGTCAGGGTTCCTACGAGCAGTACTTC. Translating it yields CATSQGSYEQYF.

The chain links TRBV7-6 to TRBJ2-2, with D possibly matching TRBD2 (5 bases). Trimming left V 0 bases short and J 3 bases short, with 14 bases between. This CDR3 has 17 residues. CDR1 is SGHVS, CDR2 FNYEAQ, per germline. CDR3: CASSLAPRGQDTGELFF. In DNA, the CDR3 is TGTGCCAGCAGCTTAGCGCCTCGGGGTCAGGACACCGGGGAGCTGTTTTTT.

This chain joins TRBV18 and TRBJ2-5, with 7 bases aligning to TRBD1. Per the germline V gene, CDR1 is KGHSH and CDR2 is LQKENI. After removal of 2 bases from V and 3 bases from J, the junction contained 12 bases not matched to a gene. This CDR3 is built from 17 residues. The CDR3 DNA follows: TGTGCCAGCTCACCAATTGTCATTACGGGGACAGAAGAGACCCAGTACTTC. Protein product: CASSPIVITGTEETQYF.

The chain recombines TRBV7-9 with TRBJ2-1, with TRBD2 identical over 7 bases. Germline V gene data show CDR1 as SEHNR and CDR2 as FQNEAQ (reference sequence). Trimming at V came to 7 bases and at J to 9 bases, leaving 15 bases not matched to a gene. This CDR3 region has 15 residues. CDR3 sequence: CASTTARGLVVEQFF. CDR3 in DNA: TGTGCCAGCACTACTGCGCGGGGGTTAGTTGTTGAGCAGTTCTTC.

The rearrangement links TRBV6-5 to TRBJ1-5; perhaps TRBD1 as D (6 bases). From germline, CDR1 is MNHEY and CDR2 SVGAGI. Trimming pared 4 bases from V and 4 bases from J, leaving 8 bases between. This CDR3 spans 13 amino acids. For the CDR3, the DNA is TGTGCCAGCAGTTCGGGACATAATCAGCCCCAGCATTTT. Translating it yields CASSSGHNQPQHF.

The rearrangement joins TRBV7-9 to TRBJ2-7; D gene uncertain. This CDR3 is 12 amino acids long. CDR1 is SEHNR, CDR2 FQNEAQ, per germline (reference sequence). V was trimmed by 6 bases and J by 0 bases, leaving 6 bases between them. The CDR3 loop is CASSPSSYEQYF. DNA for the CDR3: TGTGCCAGCAGTCCCAGCTCCTACGAGCAGTACTTC. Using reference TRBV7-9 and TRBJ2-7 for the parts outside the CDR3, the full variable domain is DTGVSQNPRHKITKRGQNVTFRCDPISEHNRLYWYRQTLGQGPEFLTYFQNEAQLEKSRLLSDRFSAERPKGSFSTLEIQRTEQGDSAMYLCASSPSSYEQYFGPGTRLTVT.

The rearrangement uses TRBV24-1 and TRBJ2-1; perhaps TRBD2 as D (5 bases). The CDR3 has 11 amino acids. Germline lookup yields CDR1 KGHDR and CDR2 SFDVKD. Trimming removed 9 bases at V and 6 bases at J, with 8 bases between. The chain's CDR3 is CATGRANEQFF. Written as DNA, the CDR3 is TGTGCCACCGGGCGGGCCAATGAGCAGTTCTTC.

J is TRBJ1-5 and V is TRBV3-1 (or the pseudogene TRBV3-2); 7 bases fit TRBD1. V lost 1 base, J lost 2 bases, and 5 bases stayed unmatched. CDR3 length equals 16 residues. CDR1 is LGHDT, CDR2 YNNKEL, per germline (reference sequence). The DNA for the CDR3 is TGTGCCAGCAGCCAAGGAGGACAGGTGCGCAATCAGCCCCAGCATTTT. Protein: CASSQGGQVRNQPQHF.

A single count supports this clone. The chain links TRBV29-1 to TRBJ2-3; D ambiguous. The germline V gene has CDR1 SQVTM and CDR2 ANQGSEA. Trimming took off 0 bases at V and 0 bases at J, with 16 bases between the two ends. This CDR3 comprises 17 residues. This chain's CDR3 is CSVEEVPTETSTDTQYF. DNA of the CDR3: TGCAGCGTTGAAGAGGTCCCTACTGAAACTAGCACAGATACGCAGTATTTT.

The CDR3 sequence is CASSLAVKYSGNTIYF. The CDR3 DNA follows: TGTGCCAGCAGCTTGGCCGTCAAGTATTCTGGAAACACCATATATTTT. The chain employs TRBV7-9 and TRBJ1-3; D ambiguous. Germline CDR1 and CDR2: SEHNR and FQNEAQ (reference sequence). V lost 3 bases to trimming and J lost 1 base, with 13 bases between them. The CDR3 spans 16 residues.